A selection of T cell receptor beta chains follows, all from one sample in a study of shared clonotypes between healthy human individuals. The table came from immunoSEQ multiplex PCR; TCRdb's copy has only in-frame clones and leaves some out. Of 490,000 or so clones detected, roughly 85% appear once; the ten largest clones hold about 12%. Sequenced input: PBMCs. These receptor sequences come from a middle-aged woman in good health. Some clones in this sample may be carry-over from other donors' samples. CDR3s include the opening cysteine and the closing phenylalanine or tryptophan. D genes are given only for firm matches. Some rows have no size entry. The others give once, few or many, or a class for an expanded clone.

d_call: TRBD1
v_call: TRBV2
j_call: TRBJ1-2
clone_size: NA
cdr3_aa: CASSELRQGDGYTF
cdr3_nt: TGTGCCAGCAGTGAATTAAGGCAGGGGGATGGCTACACCTTC

d_call: TRBD1
v_call: TRBV2
j_call: TRBJ1-1
clone_size: NA
cdr3_aa: CASAKTRGGEAFF
cdr3_nt: TGTGCCAGCGCGAAAACCAGGGGGGGTGAAGCTTTCTTT

d_call: NA
v_call: TRBV7-8
j_call: TRBJ1-5
clone_size: few
cdr3_aa: CASSLGAGQASNQPQHF
cdr3_nt: TGTGCCAGCAGCTTAGGGGCAGGTCAGGCGAGCAATCAGCCCCAGCATTTT

d_call: NA
v_call: TRBV28
j_call: TRBJ2-7
clone_size: NA
cdr3_aa: CASSWLGGGEQYF
cdr3_nt: TGTGCCAGCAGCTGGTTGGGAGGGGGCGAGCAGTACTTC

d_call: TRBD1
v_call: TRBV25-1
j_call: TRBJ2-6
clone_size: NA
cdr3_aa: CASSGTGGAGANVLTF
cdr3_nt: TGTGCCAGCAGTGGGACAGGGGGCGCTGGGGCCAACGTCCTGACTTTC

d_call: NA
v_call: TRBV6-1
j_call: TRBJ2-7
clone_size: NA
cdr3_aa: CASGRQTYEQYF
cdr3_nt: TGTGCCAGCGGGCGACAAACCTACGAGCAGTACTTC

d_call: NA
v_call: TRBV4-1
j_call: TRBJ2-1
clone_size: NA
cdr3_aa: CASSQDTFNNEQFF
cdr3_nt: TGCGCCAGCAGCCAAGATACCTTTAACAATGAGCAGTTCTTC

d_call: NA
v_call: TRBV7-6
j_call: TRBJ2-7
clone_size: NA
cdr3_aa: CASSHPRGSRGAYEQYF
cdr3_nt: TGTGCCAGCAGCCACCCTCGCGGTAGCAGGGGGGCCTACGAGCAGTACTTC

d_call: NA
v_call: TRBV28
j_call: TRBJ1-5
clone_size: NA
cdr3_aa: CASSGGFGNQPQHF
cdr3_nt: TGTGCCAGCAGCGGGGGCTTCGGCAATCAGCCCCAGCATTTT

d_call: TRBD1
v_call: TRBV30
j_call: TRBJ2-7
clone_size: NA
cdr3_aa: CAWCPGTAQQYF
cdr3_nt: TGTGCCTGGTGCCCCGGGACAGCCCAGCAGTACTTC

d_call: NA
v_call: TRBV2
j_call: TRBJ2-7
clone_size: once
cdr3_aa: CASVAEVYEQYF
cdr3_nt: TGTGCCAGTGTGGCCGAGGTCTACGAGCAGTACTTC

d_call: NA
v_call: TRBV27
j_call: TRBJ2-1
clone_size: NA
cdr3_aa: CASSRGGNEQFF
cdr3_nt: TGTGCCAGCAGTCGAGGGGGGAATGAGCAGTTCTTC

d_call: TRBD2
v_call: TRBV11-2
j_call: TRBJ2-2
clone_size: NA
cdr3_aa: CASSHSGKNTGELFF
cdr3_nt: TGTGCCAGCAGTCATAGCGGGAAAAACACCGGGGAGCTGTTTTTT

d_call: NA
v_call: TRBV6-1
j_call: TRBJ1-2
clone_size: NA
cdr3_aa: CASSEAGGGGYGYTF
cdr3_nt: TGTGCCAGCAGTGAAGCTGGGGGCGGAGGGTATGGCTACACCTTC

d_call: TRBD1
v_call: TRBV5-6
j_call: TRBJ2-5
clone_size: NA
cdr3_aa: CASSVDREETQYF
cdr3_nt: TGTGCCAGCAGCGTGGACAGGGAAGAGACCCAGTACTTC

d_call: TRBD1
v_call: TRBV9
j_call: TRBJ2-5
clone_size: NA
cdr3_aa: CASSVAGTGQETQYF
cdr3_nt: TGTGCCAGCAGCGTAGCTGGGACAGGGCAAGAGACCCAGTACTTC

d_call: TRBD1
v_call: TRBV7-2
j_call: TRBJ1-2
clone_size: NA
cdr3_aa: CASSLEGQVGYGYTF
cdr3_nt: TGTGCCAGCAGCTTAGAGGGACAGGTCGGCTATGGCTACACCTTC

d_call: TRBD1
v_call: TRBV27
j_call: TRBJ1-2
clone_size: NA
cdr3_aa: CASTGQATYGYTF
cdr3_nt: TGTGCCAGCACCGGACAGGCGACCTACGGCTACACCTTC

d_call: NA
v_call: TRBV7-8
j_call: TRBJ1-2
clone_size: NA
cdr3_aa: CASSLSRHGDGYTF
cdr3_nt: TGTGCCAGCAGCTTATCTCGCCACGGGGATGGCTACACCTTC

d_call: TRBD2
v_call: TRBV7-2
j_call: TRBJ2-7
clone_size: NA
cdr3_aa: CASSWTSGSSYEQYF
cdr3_nt: TGTGCCAGCAGCTGGACTAGCGGGAGCTCCTACGAGCAGTACTTC

d_call: NA
v_call: TRBV19
j_call: TRBJ1-6
clone_size: once
cdr3_aa: CASSIQSSNNSPLHF
cdr3_nt: TGTGCCAGTAGTATTCAGAGCTCCAACAATTCACCCCTCCACTTT

d_call: TRBD2
v_call: TRBV27
j_call: TRBJ2-1
clone_size: NA
cdr3_aa: CASSQRLAGYNEQFF
cdr3_nt: TGTGCCAGCAGCCAAAGACTAGCGGGCTACAATGAGCAGTTCTTC

d_call: NA
v_call: TRBV7-9
j_call: TRBJ1-4
clone_size: NA
cdr3_aa: CASSLGRAEKLFF
cdr3_nt: TGTGCCAGCAGCTTAGGCAGGGCTGAAAAACTGTTTTTT

d_call: TRBD1
v_call: TRBV7-6
j_call: TRBJ1-1
clone_size: NA
cdr3_aa: CASSFVPPLTGIDTEAFF
cdr3_nt: TGTGCCAGCAGCTTCGTTCCCCCGCTGACAGGGATAGACACTGAAGCTTTCTTT

d_call: TRBD2
v_call: TRBV7-9
j_call: TRBJ2-5
clone_size: NA
cdr3_aa: CASSSRLAGGPSKETQYF
cdr3_nt: TGTGCCAGCAGCTCCCGACTAGCGGGAGGGCCGTCGAAAGAGACCCAGTACTTC

d_call: TRBD2
v_call: TRBV10-3
j_call: TRBJ2-1
clone_size: NA
cdr3_aa: CATLGAGEGNEQFF
cdr3_nt: TGTGCCACCCTCGGGGCGGGAGAGGGGAATGAGCAGTTCTTC

d_call: NA
v_call: TRBV5-1
j_call: TRBJ2-1
clone_size: few
cdr3_aa: CASSLDVNNEQFF
cdr3_nt: TGCGCCAGCAGCTTGGATGTGAACAATGAGCAGTTCTTC

d_call: NA
v_call: TRBV5-1
j_call: TRBJ2-1
clone_size: once
cdr3_aa: CASSLGLASSYNEQFF
cdr3_nt: TGCGCCAGCAGCTTGGGTTTGGCTTCATCCTACAATGAGCAGTTCTTC

d_call: NA
v_call: TRBV30
j_call: TRBJ1-4
clone_size: NA
cdr3_aa: CAWSSIEEKLFF
cdr3_nt: TGTGCCTGGAGTTCGATAGAGGAAAAACTGTTTTTT

d_call: TRBD1
v_call: TRBV4-1
j_call: TRBJ2-1
clone_size: NA
cdr3_aa: CASSQHPGQVYYNEQFF
cdr3_nt: TGCGCCAGCAGCCAACACCCGGGACAGGTTTACTACAATGAGCAGTTCTTC

d_call: NA
v_call: TRBV30
j_call: TRBJ1-1
clone_size: few
cdr3_aa: CAWDKGRTTEAFF
cdr3_nt: TGTGCCTGGGATAAGGGTCGAACCACTGAAGCTTTCTTT

d_call: TRBD1
v_call: TRBV5-1
j_call: TRBJ1-2
clone_size: NA
cdr3_aa: CASSLVGQGFYTF
cdr3_nt: TGCGCCAGCAGCTTGGTGGGACAGGGTTTCTACACCTTC

d_call: TRBD1
v_call: TRBV19
j_call: TRBJ2-7
clone_size: NA
cdr3_aa: CARMTGWAPYEQYF
cdr3_nt: TGTGCCAGAATGACAGGGTGGGCGCCGTACGAGCAGTACTTC

d_call: NA
v_call: TRBV6-6
j_call: TRBJ1-1
clone_size: NA
cdr3_aa: CASSSYSNTEAFF
cdr3_nt: TGTGCCAGCAGTTCCTACAGTAACACTGAAGCTTTCTTT

d_call: TRBD2
v_call: TRBV10-3
j_call: TRBJ2-7
clone_size: NA
cdr3_aa: CAISESWTSGVSYEQYF
cdr3_nt: TGTGCCATCAGTGAGTCGTGGACTAGCGGAGTTTCCTACGAGCAGTACTTC

d_call: NA
v_call: TRBV27
j_call: TRBJ2-7
clone_size: NA
cdr3_aa: CASSYRALYEQYF
cdr3_nt: TGTGCCAGCAGTTACAGGGCCCTCTACGAGCAGTACTTC

d_call: NA
v_call: TRBV10-3
j_call: TRBJ2-7
clone_size: NA
cdr3_aa: CAISRQADEQYF
cdr3_nt: TGTGCCATCAGTAGGCAGGCGGACGAGCAGTACTTC

d_call: NA
v_call: TRBV28
j_call: TRBJ1-5
clone_size: NA
cdr3_aa: CASSLVPLQVNFNQPQHF
cdr3_nt: TGTGCCAGCAGTTTAGTGCCGCTGCAGGTGAACTTCAATCAGCCCCAGCATTTT

d_call: TRBD2
v_call: TRBV6-1
j_call: TRBJ2-7
clone_size: NA
cdr3_aa: CASSEVLAGSEQYF
cdr3_nt: TGTGCCAGCAGTGAAGTACTAGCGGGAAGCGAGCAGTACTTC

d_call: TRBD1
v_call: TRBV4-2
j_call: TRBJ2-7
clone_size: NA
cdr3_aa: CASSLDPRQGRVGEQYF
cdr3_nt: TGTGCCAGCAGCTTGGACCCCCGACAGGGGAGAGTGGGCGAGCAGTACTTC

d_call: NA
v_call: TRBV6-6
j_call: TRBJ2-3
clone_size: once
cdr3_aa: CASCQPSITDTQYF
cdr3_nt: TGTGCCAGCTGTCAACCCTCTATCACAGATACGCAGTATTTT

d_call: TRBD1
v_call: TRBV7-9
j_call: TRBJ2-7
clone_size: NA
cdr3_aa: CASSLAVRTGGLRSYEQYF
cdr3_nt: TGTGCCAGCAGCTTAGCGGTGAGAACAGGGGGACTGAGGTCCTACGAACAGTACTTC

d_call: NA
v_call: TRBV7-3
j_call: TRBJ2-1
clone_size: NA
cdr3_aa: CASSTDAGSYNEQFF
cdr3_nt: TGTGCCAGCAGCACTGACGCAGGCTCCTACAATGAGCAGTTCTTC

d_call: TRBD1
v_call: TRBV10-3
j_call: TRBJ1-1
clone_size: NA
cdr3_aa: CAISRAGTGETEAFF
cdr3_nt: TGTGCCATCAGTCGAGCCGGGACAGGGGAGACTGAAGCTTTCTTT

d_call: TRBD2
v_call: TRBV7-3
j_call: TRBJ2-1
clone_size: NA
cdr3_aa: CASSLNGLAGEQFF
cdr3_nt: TGTGCCAGCAGCTTAAATGGACTAGCGGGAGAGCAGTTCTTC

d_call: NA
v_call: TRBV6-6
j_call: TRBJ2-2
clone_size: few
cdr3_aa: CASSYSRNTGELFF
cdr3_nt: TGTGCCAGCAGTTACTCCAGAAACACCGGGGAGCTGTTTTTT

d_call: TRBD2
v_call: TRBV27
j_call: TRBJ2-7
clone_size: NA
cdr3_aa: CASSAPSGGDLFREQYF
cdr3_nt: TGTGCCAGCAGTGCACCCTCGGGGGGGGATCTCTTTCGCGAGCAGTACTTC

d_call: TRBD2
v_call: TRBV5-1
j_call: TRBJ2-3
clone_size: NA
cdr3_aa: CASSLVAGGGADTQYF
cdr3_nt: TGCGCCAGCAGCTTGGTCGCGGGAGGCGGGGCAGATACGCAGTATTTT

d_call: NA
v_call: TRBV5-1
j_call: TRBJ2-7
clone_size: NA
cdr3_aa: CASSIEYSYEQYF
cdr3_nt: TGCGCCAGCAGCATAGAGTACTCCTACGAGCAGTACTTC

d_call: NA
v_call: TRBV7-9
j_call: TRBJ1-1
clone_size: once
cdr3_aa: CASSFALGNTEAFF
cdr3_nt: TGTGCCAGCAGCTTCGCGTTGGGGAACACTGAAGCTTTCTTT

d_call: NA
v_call: TRBV29-1
j_call: TRBJ2-7
clone_size: NA
cdr3_aa: CSVHPGAHEQYF
cdr3_nt: TGCAGCGTCCACCCTGGGGCCCACGAGCAGTACTTC

d_call: TRBD1
v_call: TRBV30
j_call: TRBJ1-2
clone_size: NA
cdr3_aa: CAWRPRDREITNYGYTF
cdr3_nt: TGTGCCTGGAGACCCCGGGACAGAGAAATAACGAACTATGGCTACACCTTC

d_call: NA
v_call: TRBV30
j_call: TRBJ1-5
clone_size: NA
cdr3_aa: CAWSVPRGRPNQPQHF
cdr3_nt: TGTGCCTGGAGTGTTCCCAGGGGAAGACCCAATCAGCCCCAGCATTTT

d_call: NA
v_call: TRBV29-1
j_call: TRBJ2-2
clone_size: NA
cdr3_aa: CSVQSIRGGNTGELFF
cdr3_nt: TGCAGCGTTCAGTCGATTAGGGGAGGAAACACCGGGGAGCTGTTTTTT